This TCR beta chain was identified during a study of blood T cell repertoires in COVID-19. Study-level background: T cells, B-cell-depleted T cells, or PBMCs provided the cDNA or gDNA that served as material.

The CDR3 sequence is 16 residues long. The trim removed 6 bases at V and 6 bases at J, leaving 10 bases unmatched. Germline lookup yields CDR1 SGHDN and CDR2 FVKESK. In the original processing: Using reference gene primer amplification, nucleated cell counts were estimated. Profiling relied on immunoSEQ multiplex PCR, and the TCRdb table lists in-frame clones only, not all of them. V and J calls plus clone size are reproduced from that table; the DNA served to infer D and trimming. The repertoire consists of tens of thousands of clones, with more than 65% occurring once and the leading ten covering just over 4.5%.

The receptor was isolated from a woman between 55 and 75 years old with acute or convalescent COVID-19. The chain links TRBV14 to TRBJ2-2; 10 positions agree with TRBD1. The specimen was peripheral blood. CDR3 sequence reads: CASSHWDRGWSGELFF. CDR3 nucleotide sequence: TGTGCCAGCAGTCACTGGGACAGGGGATGGTCCGGGGAGCTGTTTTTT.